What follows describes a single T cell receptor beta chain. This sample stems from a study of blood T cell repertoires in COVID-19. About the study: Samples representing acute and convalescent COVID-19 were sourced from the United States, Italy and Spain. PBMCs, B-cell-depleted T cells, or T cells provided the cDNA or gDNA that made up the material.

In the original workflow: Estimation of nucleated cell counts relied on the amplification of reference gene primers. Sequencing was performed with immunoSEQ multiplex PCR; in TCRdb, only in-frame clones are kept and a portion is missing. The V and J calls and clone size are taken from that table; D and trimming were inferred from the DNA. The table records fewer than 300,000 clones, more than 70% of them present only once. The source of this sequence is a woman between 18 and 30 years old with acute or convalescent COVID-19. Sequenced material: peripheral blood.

CDR3 protein: CASSYALAWVYNERQFF. The CDR3 region has the DNA TGTGCCAGCAGTTATGCGTTGGCATGGGTCTACAATGAGCGGCAGTTCTTC. V usage is TRBV6-2 or TRBV6-3 and J usage is TRBJ2-1, with no clear D. The CDR3 has 17 amino acids. V lost 3 bases, J lost 12 bases, and 27 bases lay in between. Germline V lookup: CDR1 MNHEY, CDR2 SVGEGT.